The source of this T cell receptor beta chain is a study of blood T cell repertoires in COVID-19. For the study at large: Researchers got acute and convalescent COVID-19 samples from the United States, Italy and Spain. Sample material is recorded as cDNA or gDNA derived from T cells, B-cell-depleted T cells, or PBMCs.

Methods used by the authors: Amplification of reference gene primers was used by the study to estimate nucleated cell counts. Assay: immunoSEQ multiplex PCR; the TCRdb copy retains only in-frame clones and omits some. V, J and clone size were drawn from that table, and D and trimming were deduced from the DNA. The sample carries 140,000 or so clones, about 85% recorded once. CDR3 length: 14 amino acids. V lost 4 bases to trimming and J lost 4 bases, with 13 bases between them. Germline values: CDR1 LNHDA, CDR2 SQIVND (reference sequence). The TCR originated in a woman in her sixties or seventies with COVID-19, enrolled during active disease. Specimen: peripheral blood. The rearrangement joins TRBV19 to TRBJ1-2; D unresolved. The CDR3 loop is CASSTPDTIYGYTF. DNA of the CDR3: TGTGCCAGTAGTACCCCCGACACCATCTATGGCTACACCTTC.